The 3 T cell receptor beta chains listed next were all sequenced from one sample in a study of breast tumors, draining lymph nodes, adjacent tissues. MiXCR, run by TCRdb on the multiplex PCR reads, gives a single entry per CDR3 protein. The data contain around 290,000 distinct CDR3 sequences, 30% of them singletons. Axillary draining lymph nodes of breast cancer patients supplied the node samples. The specimen was axillary lymph node tissue. Receptors were obtained from a female donor with breast cancer. Some clones in this sample may be carry-over from other donors' samples.

This clonotype was seen many times. V gene TRBV7-6 combines with J gene TRBJ1-2; TRBD1 might be the D (6 bases). Germline values: CDR1 SGHVS, CDR2 FNYEAQ. The CDR3 is 13 amino acids. V shed 5 bases and J shed 8 bases, with 15 bases lying between them. The chain's CDR3 is CASSDGQPIGYTF. The DNA for the CDR3 is TGTGCCAGCAGCGACGGACAGCCTATAGGCTACACCTTC. Complete variable domain (other parts from reference TRBV7-6 and TRBJ1-2): GAGVSQSPRYKVTKRGQDVALRCDPISGHVSLYWYRQALGQGPEFLTYFNYEAQQDKSGLPNDRFSAERPEGSISTLTIQRTEQRDSAMYRCASSDGQPIGYTFGSGTRLTVV.

In this sample, this clonotype turned up many times. The genes are TRBV19 and TRBJ2-7, with TRBD1 as a possible D gene (6 bases). This CDR3 region has 13 residues. Germline-derived CDR1 and CDR2 are LNHDA and SQIVND (reference sequence). V lost 5 bases and J lost 3, with 11 bases in between. The CDR3 loop reads CASSPRDNYEQYF. CDR3 nucleotide sequence: TGTGCCAGTAGTCCCCGGGACAACTACGAGCAGTACTTC.

The table lists this clonotype with many counts. V and J are TRBV19 and TRBJ2-3; 11 nucleotides match TRBD1. The germline V gene has CDR1 LNHDA and CDR2 SQIVND (reference sequence). V dropped 3 bases and J dropped 4; count of bases not matched to a gene: 6. The CDR3 length is 16 residues. The CDR3 region is CASSITGTGGPDTQYF. The CDR3 coding sequence is TGTGCCAGTAGTATTACCGGGACAGGGGGACCAGATACGCAGTATTTT.